One sample yielded the 27 T cell receptor beta chains listed below, sequenced in a study of blood T cell repertoires in COVID-19 (dated by TCRdb to the early 2020s). The receptor library was made with the immunoSEQ multiplex PCR assay. TCRdb provides this immuneACCESS table in a form limited to in-frame rearrangements. Some clones are lacking; in checked studies, under half of them reflect an unresolved V gene, and why the rest are absent is not known. Present in this sample are 35,000 to 45,000 clones, roughly 88% of which were seen just once. The ten biggest clones cover around 36% of the sample. The specimen sequenced was peripheral blood. The origin of the receptors is a man aged 65 to 85 with active COVID-19.

This clone was seen a single time. The chain links TRBV6-5 to TRBJ2-7, with D tentatively TRBD1 (5 bases). Germline V gives CDR1 MNHEY, CDR2 SVGAGI. V dropped 5 bases and J dropped 0 bases, with 11 bases sitting between them. This CDR3 has 14 residues. The CDR3 here is CASSTQVYSYEQYF. In DNA, the CDR3 is TGTGCCAGCAGTACACAGGTATACTCCTACGAGCAGTACTTC.

V gene TRBV7-8 combines with J gene TRBJ2-1, with TRBD2 matching 11 bases. The CDR3 consists of 18 residues. Germline V gene data show CDR1 as SGHVS and CDR2 as FQNEAQ. V gave up 4 bases and J gave up 7 bases; unmatched junction bases: 15. DNA for the CDR3: TGTGCCAGCAGCTCGGGGTGGACTAGCGGGCGGGGTCTGAATGAGCAGTTCTTC. Translation: CASSSGWTSGRGLNEQFF.

The CDR3, as DNA: TGTGCCAGCAGCTTGGCCAGTACCATGAACACTGAAGCTTTCTTT. This translates into CASSLASTMNTEAFF. This chain joins TRBV5-5 and TRBJ1-1; D ambiguous. Per germline, CDR1 SGHKS and CDR2 YYEKEE (reference sequence). Between the trimmed V and J ends, which lost 0 bases and 0 bases, there was a span of 9 bases. This CDR3 is 15 amino acids long. Supplemented by reference TRBV5-5 and TRBJ1-1, the full variable domain reads DAGVTQSPTHLIKTRGQQVTLRCSPISGHKSVSWYQQVLGQGPQFIFQYYEKEERGRGNFPDRFSARQFPNYSSELNVNALLLGDSALYLCASSLASTMNTEAFFGQGTRLTVV.

The chain employs TRBV5-1 and TRBJ1-1, with 7 bases that match TRBD1. Per germline, CDR1 SGHRS and CDR2 YFSETQ. The ends lost 0 bases at V and 1 base at J; junction bases unmatched: 6. The CDR3 is 16 residues long. The CDR3 DNA reads TGCGCCAGCAGCTTGGGGGTAGGGGGCCAGAACACTGAAGCTTTCTTT. Translation: CASSLGVGGQNTEAFF.

This clone was picked up one time. The chain has TRBV27 and TRBJ2-1, with TRBD2 matching over 9 bases. V lost 3 bases and J lost 6; bases outside the gene matches: 6. This CDR3 comprises 15 residues. In germline, CDR1 is MNHEY, CDR2 SMNVEV (reference sequence). CDR3 region: CASSFSSGIINEQFF. Written as DNA, the CDR3 is TGTGCCAGCAGTTTCTCTAGCGGGATTATCAATGAGCAGTTCTTC.

The rearrangement links TRBV4-3 to TRBJ2-4; possible D gene TRBD2, 7 bases. Germline V gene data show CDR1 as LGHNA and CDR2 as YSLEER. The CDR3 consists of 16 residues. Trimming took off 4 bases at V and 6 bases at J, with 19 bases between the two ends. The DNA for the CDR3 is TGCGCCAGCAGCCCTTTTTCGGGGGGCGGGGGAAACATTCAGTACTTC. Its translation: CASSPFSGGGGNIQYF.

The sample holds one count of this clone. The chain carries TRBV5-1 and TRBJ2-7; D call uncertain. Germline values: CDR1 SGHRS, CDR2 YFSETQ. The V and J ends lost 0 bases and 4 bases respectively, with 8 bases between them. The CDR3 runs 13 residues. This chain's CDR3 is CASSLAELYEQYF. As DNA, the CDR3 is TGCGCCAGCAGCTTGGCCGAGCTTTACGAGCAGTACTTC. The whole variable domain, filled in from reference TRBV5-1 and TRBJ2-7, reads KAGVTQTPRYLIKTRGQQVTLSCSPISGHRSVSWYQQTPGQGLQFLFEYFSETQRNKGNFPGRFSGRQFSNSRSEMNVSTLELGDSALYLCASSLAELYEQYFGPGTRLTVT.

The J gene is TRBJ1-1, the V gene TRBV7-3; tentative D call: TRBD1 (5 bases). Trimming took off 5 bases at V and 1 base at J, with 8 bases between the two ends. Germline assignment: CDR1 SGHTA and CDR2 FQGTGA. The CDR3 sequence is 13 residues long. The CDR3 region is CASSPQGNTEAFF. Written as DNA, the CDR3 is TGTGCCAGCAGCCCGCAGGGGAACACTGAAGCTTTCTTT. The variable domain in full, completed from reference TRBV7-3 and TRBJ1-1, reads GAGVSQTPSNKVTEKGKYVELRCDPISGHTALYWYRQSLGQGPEFLIYFQGTGAADDSGLPNDRFFAVRPEGSVSTLKIQRTERGDSAVYLCASSPQGNTEAFFGQGTRLTVV.

The chain is built from TRBV29-1 and TRBJ2-7, with D perhaps TRBD2 (5 bases). This CDR3 spans 15 amino acids. V lost 0 bases to trimming and J lost 2 bases, with 14 bases between them. The V gene's germline CDR1 is SQVTM and CDR2 ANQGSEA. As DNA, the CDR3 is TGCAGCGTTGAAGATCGTCGAGACGGGACCTACGAGCAGTACTTC. Encoded protein: CSVEDRRDGTYEQYF.

The rearrangement links TRBV7-2 to TRBJ1-4; 7 positions agree with TRBD1. The V gene end was trimmed by 5 bases and the J gene end by 9 bases; junction bases not matched to a gene: 9. CDR3 size: 14 residues. Germline values: CDR1 SGHTA, CDR2 FQGNSA. CDR3 sequence (DNA): TGTGCCAGCAGCCTTACAGGGGTGGCGAAAAAACTGTTTTTT. This codes for CASSLTGVAKKLFF.

The gene calls are TRBV6-5 and TRBJ2-2; maybe TRBD2 (6 bases). Germline CDR1 MNHEY, CDR2 SVGAGI. V lost 3 bases and J lost 1, with 12 bases in between. The CDR3 contains 16 residues. CDR3 region: CASSYLGTQNTGELFF. DNA of the CDR3: TGTGCCAGCAGTTATTTGGGGACTCAGAACACCGGGGAGCTGTTTTTT.

The J gene is TRBJ2-5, the V gene TRBV6-5, with 12 bases fitting TRBD1. The V gene's germline CDR1 is MNHEY and CDR2 SVGAGI. Losses at the gene ends were 7 bases for V and 5 bases for J; bases not matched to a gene: 8. The CDR3 has 15 residues. CDR3 protein: CASTTGTGGAETQYF. Written as DNA, the CDR3 is TGTGCCAGCACCACCGGGACAGGGGGCGCGGAGACCCAGTACTTC.

This chain connects TRBV12-3 or TRBV12-4 to TRBJ2-7, with 8 bases lining up with TRBD1. This CDR3 spans 13 amino acids. Trimming at V came to 7 bases and at J to 3 bases, leaving 5 bases not matched to a gene. CDR3 nucleotide sequence: TGTGCCAGCAACCAAGACAGGGGCTACGAGCAGTACTTC. Amino acids: CASNQDRGYEQYF.

This clone was picked up one time. The V and J genes are TRBV5-1 and TRBJ2-7; D may be TRBD1 (6 bases). The V gene lost 2 bases and the J gene lost 5 bases, with 14 bases spanning the gap. The CDR3 is 14 residues long. Germline values: CDR1 SGHRS, CDR2 YFSETQ. CDR3 DNA: TGCGCCAGCAGCTTTCGTTACAGGGCAGACGAGCAGTACTTC. This translates into CASSFRYRADEQYF.

The V and J genes are TRBV28 and TRBJ1-1, with D unclear. The CDR3 has 14 residues. The ends were cut back, 5 bases at V and 3 bases at J, with 13 bases in the middle. Germline V gene lookup returns CDR1 MDHEN and CDR2 SYDVKM. The CDR3 reads CASSPLGRDTEAFF. The DNA of the CDR3 is TGTGCCAGCAGTCCTCTCGGCCGGGACACTGAAGCTTTCTTT.

The chain couples TRBV10-3 to TRBJ2-7; no clear D. CDR3 length equals 11 residues. Germline lookup yields CDR1 ENHRY and CDR2 SYGVKD. Trimming removed 4 bases at V and 3 bases at J, with 4 bases between. CDR3 sequence: CAISAGYEQYF. DNA of the CDR3: TGTGCCATCAGTGCCGGCTACGAGCAGTACTTC.

J is TRBJ2-5 and V is TRBV5-4; 10 bases are shared with TRBD2. The germline gives CDR1 SGHNT, CDR2 YYREEE (reference sequence). The CDR3 extends over 17 amino acids. V lost 4 bases, J lost 2 bases, and 11 bases stayed unmatched. DNA of the CDR3: TGTGCCAGCAGCCCCCTCGTGATAGCGGGGGGACAAGAGACCCAGTACTTC. Translated: CASSPLVIAGGQETQYF.

The chain links TRBV4-3 to TRBJ1-2; maybe TRBD1 (5 bases). Germline CDR1 LGHNA, CDR2 YSLEER. The V end lost 4 bases, the J end lost 4 bases, and 13 bases lay between the germline ends. The CDR3 is made up of 14 amino acids. The CDR3 is CASSLRLGGYGYTF. CDR3 sequence (DNA): TGCGCCAGCAGCCTACGACTGGGGGGCTATGGCTACACCTTC.

The CDR3 nucleotides are TGCGCCAGCAGCCCGGGGGGGACGGTGAATTCACCCCTCCACTTT. It codes for CASSPGGTVNSPLHF. The gene calls are TRBV5-1 and TRBJ1-6; D might be TRBD1 (5 bases). The CDR3 extends over 15 amino acids. Trimming removed 4 bases from V and 7 bases from J, with 15 bases in between. Germline CDR1 and CDR2: SGHRS and YFSETQ.

The rearrangement uses TRBV19 and TRBJ1-1; maybe TRBD1 (6 bases). Looked up from germline, CDR1 is LNHDA and CDR2 is SQIVND (reference sequence). The CDR3 consists of 15 residues. Trimming shortened V by 9 bases and J by 0 bases, and 17 bases separated the two germline ends. The CDR3 spells CASERSRGLNTEAFF. CDR3 nucleotide sequence: TGTGCCAGCGAACGGTCGCGGGGGCTGAACACTGAAGCTTTCTTT.

The genes are TRBV2 and TRBJ2-5, with 11 bases lining up with TRBD1. Trimming at V came to 6 bases and at J to 4 bases, leaving 4 bases not matched to a gene. Germline V gives CDR1 SNHLY, CDR2 FYNNEI. CDR3 length: 14 residues. The DNA for the CDR3 is TGTGCCAGCAGGGGACAGGGGGTGGCAGAGACCCAGTACTTC. Protein sequence: CASRGQGVAETQYF.

The chain employs TRBV18 and TRBJ1-5; D is possibly TRBD1 (6 bases). The V gene lost 5 bases and the J gene lost 5 bases, with 16 bases spanning the gap. Germline lookup yields CDR1 KGHSH and CDR2 LQKENI. The CDR3 runs 15 residues. CDR3 residues: CASSTGFPGDQPQHF. CDR3 nucleotides: TGTGCCAGCTCAACAGGGTTCCCCGGGGATCAGCCCCAGCATTTT.

The genes are TRBV28 and TRBJ1-5; D may be TRBD1 (5 bases). The CDR3 loop spans 16 amino acids. V was shortened by 6 bases and J by 0 bases, with 15 bases between the two germline ends. In germline, CDR1 is MDHEN, CDR2 SYDVKM. In nucleotides, the CDR3 is TGTGCCAGCAGCCCCCCTTACAGGAATAGCAATCAGCCCCAGCATTTT. The encoded protein is CASSPPYRNSNQPQHF. The entire variable domain, with the rest obtained from reference TRBV28 and TRBJ1-5, is as follows: DVKVTQSSRYLVKRTGEKVFLECVQDMDHENMFWYRQDPGLGLRLIYFSYDVKMKEKGDIPEGYSVSREKKERFSLILESASTNQTSMYLCASSPPYRNSNQPQHFGDGTRLSIL.

This clone was found once. The chain combines TRBV2 with TRBJ2-3; a possible D gene is TRBD2 (5 bases). The V and J ends lost 0 bases and 9 bases respectively, with 10 bases between them. This CDR3 region has 13 residues. Germline V CDR1 and CDR2: SNHLY, FYNNEI. For the CDR3, the DNA is TGTGCCAGCAGTGAAGCGCTGGCTAGCACGCAGTATTTT. Translated: CASSEALASTQYF.

This chain connects TRBV6-5 to TRBJ1-3; D gene uncertain. This CDR3 has 13 residues. The germline CDR1 and CDR2 sequences are MNHEY and SVGAGI. Trimming took off 5 bases at V and 1 base at J, with 6 bases between the two ends. The CDR3 protein is CASSTVSGNTIYF. For the CDR3, the DNA is TGTGCCAGCAGTACAGTTTCTGGAAACACCATATATTTT.

The chain links TRBV5-1 to TRBJ2-4, with 8 nucleotides matching TRBD1. Germline trimming cut 3 bases from V and 3 bases from J; bases unmatched to any gene: 11. The CDR3 length is 17 residues. Looked up from germline, CDR1 is SGHRS and CDR2 is YFSETQ. The DNA of the CDR3 is TGCGCCAGCAGCTGGGTCTTCAGGGGGCGAGACAAAAACATTCAGTACTTC. Residues: CASSWVFRGRDKNIQYF.

This chain joins TRBV6-5 and TRBJ2-7; 9 bases are a match to TRBD1. Trimming took 3 bases from V and 4 from J; bases not matched to a gene: 4. The CDR3 contains 14 residues. Germline CDR1 reads MNHEY; CDR2 reads SVGAGI. CDR3: CASSYNRGPYEQYF. In nucleotides, the CDR3 is TGTGCCAGCAGTTATAACAGGGGGCCTTACGAGCAGTACTTC.